The entry below describes one TCR beta chain. The V segment lost 6 bases and the J segment 4 bases; nucleotides outside the gene matches: 8. Germline V lookup: CDR1 MNHEY, CDR2 SVGAGI. There are 14 residues in the CDR3. Produced via immunoSEQ multiplex PCR; TCRdb's table is partial and in-frame only. The table lists 300,000 to 400,000 clones, 86% of them singletons. This sample is part of a study of blood T cell repertoires in COVID-19. Study at large: Whether acute or convalescent, the COVID-19 samples came from the United States, Italy and Spain. The cDNA or gDNA used as material had been derived from T cells, B-cell-depleted T cells, or PBMCs.

Input material: PBMCs or T cells enriched from blood (not recorded which). The clonotype was recovered from a woman in her thirties or forties with acute COVID-19. The chain combines TRBV6-5 with TRBJ1-2, with TRBD1 matching over 7 bases. The CDR3 nucleotides are TGTGCCAGCAGGGGAACGGGACAGTTCTATGGCTACACCTTC. This translates into CASRGTGQFYGYTF.